This passage covers 17 T cell receptor beta chains from one sample sequenced in a study of cytomegalovirus exposure and HLA in healthy donors. A multiplex PCR was run with 60 Vbeta primers and 13 Jbeta primers. The method was immunoSEQ multiplex PCR; TCRdb's version includes in-frame clones alone and lacks a portion of them. Altogether tens of thousands of clones are present, roughly two thirds being singletons, with the ten largest covering about 7.6%. The specimen sequenced was PBMCs. These receptors originate from a man between 35 and 55 years old in good health and CMV-seropositive.

The CDR3 coding sequence is TGCGCCAGCAGCTCGGGGGACAGGGACAATCAGCCCCAGCATTTT. This gives the protein CASSSGDRDNQPQHF. The rearrangement uses TRBV5-1 and TRBJ1-5, with 9 bases matching TRBD1. The J segment lost 3 bases and the V segment lost 3 bases, leaving 4 bases of the junction unmatched. The germline gives CDR1 SGHRS, CDR2 YFSETQ. The CDR3 is 15 amino acids. Supplemented by reference TRBV5-1 and TRBJ1-5, the full variable domain reads KAGVTQTPRYLIKTRGQQVTLSCSPISGHRSVSWYQQTPGQGLQFLFEYFSETQRNKGNFPGRFSGRQFSNSRSEMNVSTLELGDSALYLCASSSGDRDNQPQHFGDGTRLSIL.

Only a few counts were recorded for this clone. This rearrangement joins TRBV18 to TRBJ1-3, with D tentatively TRBD1 (6 bases). CDR1 is KGHSH and CDR2 is LQKENI in the germline V gene. The V and J ends lost 4 bases and 0 bases respectively, with 16 bases between them. The CDR3 consists of 17 residues. CDR3 sequence (DNA): TGTGCCAGCTCACAAACCCAGGGGCAAGGCTCTGGAAACACCATATATTTT. Its translation: CASSQTQGQGSGNTIYF.

This chain joins TRBV9 and TRBJ2-7; tentatively, D is TRBD1 (5 bases). Germline CDR1 is SGDLS and CDR2 is YYNGEE. V lost 7 bases to trimming and J lost 6 bases, with 8 bases between them. The CDR3 contains 10 residues. CDR3 amino acids: CASGAGEQYF. CDR3 sequence (DNA): TGTGCCAGCGGGGCAGGCGAGCAGTACTTC.

This chain connects TRBV30 to TRBJ1-2, with TRBD1 matching over 7 bases. The CDR3 covers 14 residues. The V and J ends lost 2 bases and 3 bases, in that order; junction bases with no gene match: 6. Germline assignment: CDR1 GTSNPN and CDR2 SVGIG (reference sequence). The chain's CDR3 is CAWSRQGDDYGYTF. Written as DNA, the CDR3 is TGTGCCTGGAGTAGACAGGGTGATGACTATGGCTACACCTTC.

V gene TRBV5-1 combines with J gene TRBJ1-2; TRBD1 matches at 9 bases. Germline trimming cut 3 bases from V and 8 bases from J; bases unmatched to any gene: 5. This CDR3 contains 13 residues. The V gene's germline CDR1 is SGHRS and CDR2 YFSETQ. CDR3 amino acids: CASSWGQGTGYTF. The CDR3 DNA follows: TGCGCCAGCAGCTGGGGACAGGGAACGGGCTACACCTTC.

This clone was picked up a small number of times. This chain links TRBV7-3 with TRBJ2-2; 8 bases agree with TRBD1. The V gene's germline CDR1 is SGHTA and CDR2 FQGTGA. The V gene end was trimmed by 6 bases and the J gene end by 6 bases; junction bases not matched to a gene: 0. CDR3 size: 12 residues. The CDR3 bases are TGTGCCAGCAGGACAGGGGCCGGGGAGCTGTTTTTT. Its protein is CASRTGAGELFF.

The rearrangement links TRBV5-1 to TRBJ1-2; weak D call: TRBD1 (5 bases). The CDR3 covers 14 residues. Trimming took 5 bases from V and 7 from J, leaving 18 bases between them. Germline assignment: CDR1 SGHRS and CDR2 YFSETQ. The CDR3 DNA follows: TGCGCCAGCAGTGTTTCGGGGGGAGTGAGTGGCTACACCTTC. Translation: CASSVSGGVSGYTF.

The V gene is TRBV19, the J gene TRBJ1-6, with TRBD1 as a possible D gene (5 bases). The V gene lost 7 bases and the J gene lost 9 bases, with 10 bases spanning the gap. Germline V gene lookup returns CDR1 LNHDA and CDR2 SQIVND (reference sequence). The CDR3 contains 12 residues. The chain's CDR3 is CASTPGGSPLHF. Written as DNA, the CDR3 is TGTGCCAGTACCCCCGGGGGTTCACCCCTCCACTTT.

The chain uses TRBV5-6 and TRBJ1-2, with D uncertain. The germline V and J ends were trimmed by 1 base and 5 bases, with 3 bases remaining between them. CDR1 is SGHDT and CDR2 is YYEEEE in the germline V gene. The CDR3 runs to 11 residues. The CDR3 sequence is CASSLRYGYTF. In nucleotides, the CDR3 is TGTGCCAGCAGCTTGCGGTATGGCTACACCTTC.

This chain connects TRBV30 to TRBJ1-5; TRBD1 is a possible D gene (5 bases). The length of the CDR3 is 15 residues. The V end lost 0 bases, the J end lost 4 bases, and 13 bases lay between the germline ends. CDR1 is GTSNPN, CDR2 SVGIG, per germline (reference sequence). The CDR3 here is CAWSVRGVLNQPQHF. CDR3 coding DNA: TGTGCCTGGAGTGTACGGGGGGTTTTAAATCAGCCCCAGCATTTT. Using reference TRBV30 and TRBJ1-5 for the parts outside the CDR3, the full variable domain is SQTIHQWPATLVQPVGSPLSLECTVEGTSNPNLYWYRQAAGRGLQLLFYSVGIGQISSEVPQNLSASRPQDRQFILSSKKLLLSDSGFYLCAWSVRGVLNQPQHFGDGTRLSIL.

The chain links TRBV29-1 to TRBJ1-1; no clear D gene. The CDR3 runs 13 residues. The germline V and J ends were trimmed by 8 bases and 2 bases, with 15 bases remaining between them. Germline V CDR1 and CDR2: SQVTM, ANQGSEA. CDR3 DNA sequence: TGCAGCCTCCGAGCGCCGAGTAACACTGAAGCTTTCTTT. Translating gives CSLRAPSNTEAFF. Full variable domain (missing parts from reference TRBV29-1 and TRBJ1-1): SAVISQKPSRDICQRGTSLTIQCQVDSQVTMMFWYRQQPGQSLTLIATANQGSEATYESGFVIDKFPISRPNLTFSTLTVSNMSPEDSSIYLCSLRAPSNTEAFFGQGTRLTVV.

The V gene is TRBV18, the J gene TRBJ2-1; D may be TRBD1 (6 bases). The germline gives CDR1 KGHSH, CDR2 LQKENI. The CDR3 consists of 15 residues. The V gene lost 6 bases and the J gene lost 5 bases, with 17 bases spanning the gap. The CDR3 region has the DNA TGTGCCAGCTCGAAGGGGGTAGGGTCCGACAATGAGCAGTTCTTC. The encoded protein is CASSKGVGSDNEQFF.

The chain joins TRBV2 to TRBJ1-5, with 10 bases identical to TRBD1. V gave up 6 bases and J gave up 2 bases; unmatched junction bases: 10. In germline, CDR1 is SNHLY, CDR2 FYNNEI. The CDR3 has 17 residues. CDR3 loop: CASRGQDRGSGNQPQHF. The CDR3 bases are TGTGCCAGCAGGGGCCAGGACAGGGGGTCAGGCAATCAGCCCCAGCATTTT.

The gene calls are TRBV6-5 and TRBJ2-7; no firm D call. The CDR3 covers 14 residues. Germline assignment: CDR1 MNHEY and CDR2 SVGAGI. Trimming stripped 7 bases from V and 3 bases from J, with 16 bases between. The CDR3 spells CASTPARAGYEQYF. The CDR3, as DNA: TGTGCCAGCACCCCCGCTCGAGCTGGCTACGAGCAGTACTTC.

The chain joins TRBV7-2 to TRBJ1-2; the D gene is possibly TRBD1 (5 bases). Trimming took 1 base from V and 4 from J, leaving 10 bases between them. CDR3 length equals 14 residues. CDR1 SGHTA and CDR2 FQGNSA come from the germline V gene. CDR3 nucleotides: TGTGCCAGCAGCTTAGGACAGTATTCCTATGGCTACACCTTC. Translated: CASSLGQYSYGYTF. The full variable domain, in which reference TRBV7-2 and TRBJ1-2 provide the parts outside the CDR3, is GAGVSQSPSNKVTEKGKDVELRCDPISGHTALYWYRQSLGQGLEFLIYFQGNSAPDKSGLPSDRFSAERTGGSVSTLTIQRTQQEDSAVYLCASSLGQYSYGYTFGSGTRLTVV.

Only a few counts were recorded for this clone. The chain has TRBV29-1 and TRBJ1-2; D might be TRBD1 (5 bases). The germline CDR1 and CDR2 sequences are SQVTM and ANQGSEA. V was shortened by 3 bases and J by 8 bases, with 13 bases between the two germline ends. The CDR3 has 12 amino acids. CDR3 DNA sequence: TGCAGCGTTGAGCGGGGCAGATCAGGCTACACCTTC. It codes for CSVERGRSGYTF.

V and J are TRBV29-1 and TRBJ1-5; possible D gene TRBD1, 5 bases. V lost 4 bases, J lost 4 bases, and 14 bases lay in between. The CDR3 extends over 14 amino acids. Germline V lookup: CDR1 SQVTM, CDR2 ANQGSEA. As DNA, the CDR3 is TGCAGCGTTGCTGTCAGGGAGGGGAATCAGCCCCAGCATTTT. This sequence encodes CSVAVREGNQPQHF.